This T cell receptor (beta chain) appears in the sequencing data of a study of blood T cell repertoires in COVID-19. Study as a whole: Sites in the United States, Italy and Spain provided acute and convalescent COVID-19 samples. Sample material is recorded as cDNA or gDNA derived from T cells, B-cell-depleted T cells, or PBMCs.

In the original workflow: By means of reference gene primer amplification, nucleated cell counts were estimated. Sequenced by immunoSEQ multiplex PCR; TCRdb stores in-frame clones only, minus some. V, J and clone size reflect that table, while D and trimming were determined from the DNA. The sample records a few hundred thousand clones, about 73% being singletons. The ends were cut back, 5 bases at V and 0 bases at J, with 27 bases in the middle. CDR3 length equals 20 residues. CDR1 is LNHDA and CDR2 is SQIVND in the germline V gene (reference sequence). The sequenced sample consisted of peripheral blood. This receptor was identified in a woman of 80 years or more with acute or convalescent COVID-19. This rearrangement joins TRBV19 to TRBJ2-3, with D maybe TRBD2 (6 bases). The CDR3 is CASSAPPGREEFASTDTQYF. In DNA form, the CDR3 reads TGTGCCAGTAGTGCACCTCCGGGGCGGGAAGAGTTTGCGAGCACAGATACGCAGTATTTT.